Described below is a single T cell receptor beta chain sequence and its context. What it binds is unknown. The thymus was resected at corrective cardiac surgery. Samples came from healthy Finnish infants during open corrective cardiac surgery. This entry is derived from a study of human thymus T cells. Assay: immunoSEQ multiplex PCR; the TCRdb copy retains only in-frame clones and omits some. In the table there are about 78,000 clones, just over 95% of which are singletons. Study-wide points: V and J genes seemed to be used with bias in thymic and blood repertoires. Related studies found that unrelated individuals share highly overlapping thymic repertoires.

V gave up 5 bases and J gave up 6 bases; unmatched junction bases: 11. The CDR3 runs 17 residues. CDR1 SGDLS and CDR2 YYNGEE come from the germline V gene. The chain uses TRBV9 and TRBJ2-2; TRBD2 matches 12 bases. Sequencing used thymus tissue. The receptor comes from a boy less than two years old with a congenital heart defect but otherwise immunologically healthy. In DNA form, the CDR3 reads TGTGCCAGCAGTCGAACTCCTAGCGGGAGGGCCTCCGGGGAGCTGTTTTTT. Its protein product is CASSRTPSGRASGELFF.